The rows below give T cell receptor beta chains drawn from one sample of a study of T cells in Graves' hyperthyroidism and ophthalmopathy. TCRdb re-analysed the multiplex PCR reads in MiXCR, keeping a single row per CDR3 protein. Found here are 250,000 to 300,000 distinct CDR3 sequences, roughly 15% of them singletons; the top ten hold 13%. Sequencing was done on a sample of blood. The receptors shown here come from a woman between 35 and 50 years old with Graves' hyperthyroidism that later progressed to Graves' ophthalmopathy. Each CDR3 is given with its conserved first and last residue. The D gene is left open where the match is weak. Clone size is not always given. Where it is, it says once, few, many or a class for expanded clones.

j_call	clone_size	d_call	v_call	cdr3_aa	cdr3_nt
TRBJ2-5	many	TRBD1	TRBV7-9	CASSLGGQDQETQYF	TGTGCCAGCAGCTTAGGGGGACAGGATCAAGAGACCCAGTACTTC
TRBJ1-5	many	.	TRBV19	CASSEGQPNQPQHF	TGTGCCAGTAGTGAGGGACAACCCAATCAGCCCCAGCATTTT
TRBJ1-1	many	.	TRBV19	CASTLTAVNTEAFF	TGTGCCAGTACCTTGACAGCAGTCAACACTGAAGCTTTCTTT
TRBJ2-1	many	TRBD1	TRBV12-3/TRBV12-4	CASSLALTGSNNEQFF	TGTGCCAGCAGTTTAGCGCTGACAGGGTCAAACAATGAGCAGTTCTTC
TRBJ1-1	.	.	TRBV7-9	CPSSNIRGGIEEAFF	TGTCCAAGCAGCAATATCAGGGGAGGGATTGAAGAAGCTTTCTTT
TRBJ1-1	.	.	TRBV7-6	CASSLAGGKTEAFF	TGTGCCAGCAGCTTAGCGGGGGGGAAGACTGAAGCTTTCTTT
TRBJ2-1	many	TRBD1	TRBV18	CASSPRQGVVDEQFF	TGTGCCAGCTCACCTCGACAGGGTGTGGTCGATGAGCAGTTCTTC
TRBJ2-1	many	TRBD2	TRBV6-1	CASSEAGLLADVYNEQFF	TGTGCCAGCAGTGAAGCTGGGCTACTAGCGGACGTCTACAATGAGCAGTTCTTC
TRBJ2-3	many	.	TRBV11-2	CASSLEGAWTDTQYF	TGTGCCAGCAGCTTAGAGGGGGCCTGGACAGATACGCAGTATTTT
TRBJ2-1	.	.	TRBV9	CASSERWGDEQSF	TGTGCCAGCAGCGAAAGGTGGGGGGATGAGCAGTCCTTC
TRBJ1-1	many	.	TRBV12-3/TRBV12-4	CASSLTVPEALF	TGTGCCAGCAGTTTAACGGTCCCTGAAGCTCTCTTT
TRBJ2-5	.	.	TRBV7-9	CASSLNREVYETQYF	TGTGCCAGCAGCTTAAATAGGGAAGTGTACGAGACCCAGTACTTC
TRBJ2-1	many	TRBD2	TRBV2	CASTRSGRYNEQFF	TGTGCCAGCACCAGAAGCGGGAGGTACAATGAGCAGTTCTTC
TRBJ1-4	few	.	TRBV19	CASMWPNNQKLFF	TGTGCCAGTATGTGGCCTAACAACCAAAAACTGTTTTTT
TRBJ1-5	many	.	TRBV6-1	CASSAGQLNQPQHF	TGTGCCAGCAGTGCCGGACAGCTCAATCAGCCCCAGCATTTT
TRBJ1-1	many	TRBD1	TRBV12-3/TRBV12-4	CASSSQGARTEAFF	TGTGCCAGCAGTTCCCAGGGGGCCAGGACTGAAGCTTTCTTT
TRBJ1-3	many	.	TRBV11-2	CASRSFLGAGNTIYF	TGTGCCAGCAGGTCCTTTTTGGGGGCTGGAAACACCATATATTTT
TRBJ2-2	few	.	TRBV4-1	CASSRPFQNTGELFF	TGCGCCAGCAGCCGCCCGTTTCAAAACACCGGGGAGCTGTTTTTT
TRBJ1-6	many	TRBD1	TRBV6-1	CASRYDRDNSPLHF	TGTGCCAGCAGATACGACAGGGATAATTCACCCCTCCACTTT
TRBJ2-7	many	TRBD2	TRBV5-1	CASSIGTSGTYEQYF	TGCGCCAGCAGCATAGGGACTAGCGGAACCTACGAGCAGTACTTC
TRBJ2-1	many	TRBD1	TRBV2	CASSGDRARSSYNEQFF	TGTGCCAGCAGTGGGGACAGGGCACGAAGCTCCTACAATGAGCAGTTCTTC
TRBJ1-2	many	.	TRBV10-3	CAISEGGAIYGYTF	TGTGCCATCAGTGAAGGAGGAGCGATCTATGGCTACACCTTC
TRBJ1-1	many	.	TRBV11-3	CASSSGQPGATEAFF	TGTGCCAGCAGCTCCGGACAACCTGGAGCCACTGAAGCTTTCTTT
TRBJ1-4	once	.	TRBV28	CACSSAGANEKLFF	TGTGCCTGCAGTTCGGCAGGGGCTAATGAAAAACTGTTTTTT
TRBJ2-1	.	TRBD1	TRBV5-6	CASSTGTGVNEQFF	TGTGCCAGCAGCACCGGGACAGGGGTTAATGAGCAGTTCTTC
TRBJ2-5	many	.	TRBV6-2/TRBV6-3	CASIRILGARETQYF	TGTGCCAGCATCAGAATCTTGGGGGCACGAGAGACCCAGTACTTC
TRBJ2-3	many	TRBD2	TRBV27	CASSLKGAPLAGPRRGQYF	TGTGCCAGCAGTTTAAAGGGTGCCCCACTAGCGGGACCCCGCCGGGGGCAGTATTTT
TRBJ2-7	many	.	TRBV27	CASSLGDRTYEQYF	TGTGCCAGCAGTTTAGGCGACAGGACCTACGAGCAGTACTTC
TRBJ2-1	.	.	TRBV5-1	CASSNLEGGSYNEQFF	TGCGCCAGCAGTAACCTGGAGGGAGGCTCTTACAATGAGCAGTTCTTC
TRBJ2-5	medium-sized	.	TRBV10-3	CAITSGQETQYF	TGTGCCATAACCAGCGGACAAGAGACCCAGTACTTC
TRBJ1-1	many	.	TRBV7-9	CASSLYEAGAFF	TGTGCCAGCAGCTTATATGAGGCGGGAGCTTTCTTT
TRBJ1-5	many	.	TRBV6-1	CASRLDTLSDSNQPQHF	TGTGCCAGCAGACTCGACACACTCTCCGATAGCAATCAGCCCCAGCATTTT
TRBJ2-1	few	.	TRBV7-8	CASSLKSAYNEQFF	TGTGCCAGCAGCTTAAAGAGCGCCTACAATGAGCAGTTCTTC
TRBJ2-7	many	TRBD2	TRBV6-1	CASSEGTIRIRYEQYF	TGTGCCAGCAGTGAGGGGACTATCCGCATCCGATACGAGCAGTACTTC
TRBJ1-4	.	.	TRBV4-1	CASSFGTTTNEKLFF	TGCGCCAGCAGCTTTGGGACAACAACTAATGAAAAACTGTTTTTT
TRBJ2-7	.	TRBD1	TRBV2	CASRSATGAITYEQYF	TGTGCCAGCAGAAGCGCGACAGGGGCGATAACCTACGAGCAGTACTTC
TRBJ2-7	many	.	TRBV27	CASRRTAAPSYEQYF	TGTGCCAGCAGGAGGACAGCGGCCCCCTCCTACGAGCAGTACTTC
TRBJ2-5	many	.	TRBV7-3	CASSLDIGETQYF	TGTGCCAGCAGCTTAGACATAGGGGAGACCCAGTACTTC
TRBJ2-1	many	.	TRBV6-1	CASSEVWFLANEQFF	TGTGCCAGCAGTGAAGTCTGGTTTCTCGCCAATGAGCAGTTCTTC
TRBJ2-5	.	TRBD2	TRBV28	CACEGPGTSGSRETQYF	TGTGCCTGCGAGGGCCCCGGGACTAGCGGATCCCGGGAGACCCAGTACTTC
TRBJ2-5	.	.	TRBV7-7	CASSLIIEGATQYF	TGTGCTAGCAGCTTAATAATCGAAGGGGCGACCCAGTACTTC
TRBJ2-5	many	TRBD2	TRBV12-3/TRBV12-4	CASTYAGTSGRETQYF	TGTGCCAGCACCTACGCCGGGACTAGCGGGAGAGAGACCCAGTACTTC
TRBJ2-1	many	.	TRBV10-1	CASSGGRGGNEQFF	TGCGCCAGCAGTGGGGGACGAGGAGGCAATGAGCAGTTCTTC
TRBJ2-7	once	TRBD1	TRBV25-1	CASSGLGTGSSYEQYF	TGTGCCAGCAGTGGCCTCGGGACAGGGTCGTCCTACGAGCAGTACTTC
TRBJ2-1	.	TRBD2	TRBV15	CATSRGWTSDNNEQFF	TGTGCCACCAGCAGGGGGTGGACTAGCGACAACAATGAGCAGTTCTTC
TRBJ2-7	many	.	TRBV27	CASSLSASGASYEQYF	TGTGCCAGCAGTTTATCCGCTTCGGGAGCATCCTACGAGCAGTACTTC
TRBJ2-3	many	TRBD2	TRBV9	CASVRGGSWTDTQYF	TGTGCCAGCGTCCGGGGGGGGAGCTGGACAGATACGCAGTATTTT
TRBJ1-2	few	TRBD1	TRBV29-1	CSVDTGGFYGYTF	TGCAGCGTTGATACAGGGGGCTTCTATGGCTACACCTTC
TRBJ1-5	many	.	TRBV7-8	CASSLGQGPYQPQHF	TGTGCCAGCAGCTTAGGGCAGGGTCCTTATCAGCCCCAGCATTTT
TRBJ1-6	.	.	TRBV5-1	CASSLDYPWSPLHF	TGCGCCAGCAGCTTGGATTACCCTTGGTCACCCCTCCACTTT
TRBJ2-3	.	TRBD2	TRBV5-1	CASSDGTSGSQDTQYF	TGCGCCAGCAGCGATGGGACTAGCGGGAGTCAAGATACGCAGTATTTT
TRBJ2-3	many	TRBD2	TRBV6-5	CASSYSGLAGNTQYF	TGTGCCAGCAGTTACTCGGGACTAGCGGGGAATACGCAGTATTTT
TRBJ2-4	.	TRBD2	TRBV28	CASSFWTSGRELNIQYF	TGTGCCAGCAGTTTCTGGACTAGCGGGAGGGAATTGAACATTCAGTACTTC